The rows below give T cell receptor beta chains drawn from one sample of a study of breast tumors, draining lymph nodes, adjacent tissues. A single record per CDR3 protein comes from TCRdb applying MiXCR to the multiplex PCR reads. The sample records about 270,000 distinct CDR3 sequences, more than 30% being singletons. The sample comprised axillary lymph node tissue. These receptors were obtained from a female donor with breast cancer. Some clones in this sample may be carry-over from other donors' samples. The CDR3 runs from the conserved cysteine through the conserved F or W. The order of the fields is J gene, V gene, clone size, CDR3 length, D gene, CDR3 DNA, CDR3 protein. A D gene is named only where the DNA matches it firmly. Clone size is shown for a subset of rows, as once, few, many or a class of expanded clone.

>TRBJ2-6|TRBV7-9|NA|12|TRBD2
TGTGCGAGCGGGGCTGGGGCCAACGTCCTGACTTTC
CASGAGANVLTF
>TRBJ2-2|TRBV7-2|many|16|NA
TGTGCCAGCAGCTTAGTTGCGGGCGGTAGGGCCGGGGAGCTGTTTTTT
CASSLVAGGRAGELFF
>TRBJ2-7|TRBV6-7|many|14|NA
TGTGCCAGCAGTTACCAAAATAGGGGCTACGAGCAGTACTTC
CASSYQNRGYEQYF
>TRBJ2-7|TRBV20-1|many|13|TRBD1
TGCAGTGCCCGCAGGGGGTCCGTGGGCGAGCAGTACTTC
CSARRGSVGEQYF
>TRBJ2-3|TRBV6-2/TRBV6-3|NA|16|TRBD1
TGTGCCAGCATCAACCCCCGGGACAGGGAAGGGGATACGCAGTATTTT
CASINPRDREGDTQYF
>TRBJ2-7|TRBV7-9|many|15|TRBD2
TGTGCCAGCAGCTTGGGACTAGCAGCCTCCTACGAGCAGTACTTC
CASSLGLAASYEQYF
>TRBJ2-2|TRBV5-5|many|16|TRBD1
TGTGCCAGCAGCTTGGAAGGGGGCTTCGCAACCGGGGAGCTGTTTTTT
CASSLEGGFATGELFF
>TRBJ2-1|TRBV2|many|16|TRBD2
TGTGCCAGCAGTGAAGCTCTAGCGGGGATTTACAATGAGCAGTTCTTC
CASSEALAGIYNEQFF
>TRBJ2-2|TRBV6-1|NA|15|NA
TGTGCCAGCAGTGGAGGACAGCTCTACACCGGGGAGCTGTTTTTT
CASSGGQLYTGELFF
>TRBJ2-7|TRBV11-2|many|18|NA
TGTGCCAGCAGCTTATTACGCACCACCGTCGGACGCTCCTACGAGCAGTACTTC
CASSLLRTTVGRSYEQYF
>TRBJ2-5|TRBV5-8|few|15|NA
TGTGCCAGCAGCTTGCCCCTGGCAGTTCAAGAGACCCAGTACTTC
CASSLPLAVQETQYF
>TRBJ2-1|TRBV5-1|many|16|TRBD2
TGCGCCAGCAGAAACCACGGGACTACCACTATTGGTGAGCAGTTCTTC
CASRNHGTTTIGEQFF
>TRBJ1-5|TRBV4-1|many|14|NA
TGCGCCAGCAGCCAAGATCCATGGGGGCGATCCCAGCATTTT
CASSQDPWGRSQHF
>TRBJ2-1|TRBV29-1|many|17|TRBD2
TGCAGCGTCCGAAGGAGCGGGAGAGAAATCTCCTACAATGAGCAGTTCTTC
CSVRRSGREISYNEQFF
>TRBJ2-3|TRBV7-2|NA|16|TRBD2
TGTGCCAGCAGCTTAGGGGGAGGGGTATCGGACAATGAGCAGTATTTT
CASSLGGGVSDNEQYF
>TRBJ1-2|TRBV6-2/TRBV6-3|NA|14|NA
TGTGCCAGCAGTCACTCGGGCCAGACCTATGGCTACACCTTC
CASSHSGQTYGYTF
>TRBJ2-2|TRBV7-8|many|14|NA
TGTGCCAGCAGCTTAGACAGCTTCACCGGGGAGCTGTTTTTT
CASSLDSFTGELFF
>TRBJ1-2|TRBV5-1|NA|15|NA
TGCGCCAGCAGCTTGGCCGAAGGGAGCTACTATGGCTACACCTTC
CASSLAEGSYYGYTF
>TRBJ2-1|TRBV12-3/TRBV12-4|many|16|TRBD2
TGTGCCAGCAGTTTAGGTGCTAGCGGTCCTTACAATGAGCAGTTCTTC
CASSLGASGPYNEQFF
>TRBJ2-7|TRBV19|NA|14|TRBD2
TGTGCCAGTGCTACCCGCGGGAGCAACTACGAGCAGTACTTC
CASATRGSNYEQYF
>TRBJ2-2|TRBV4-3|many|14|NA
TGCGCCAGCAGCCGGGACAAGAACACCGGGGAGCTGTTTTTT
CASSRDKNTGELFF
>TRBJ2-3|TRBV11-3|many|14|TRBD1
TGTGCCAGCAGCTTGGGACAGATCACAGATACGCAGTATTTT
CASSLGQITDTQYF
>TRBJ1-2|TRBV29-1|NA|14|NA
TGCAGCGTTGAAGATCCCAGGGATCGGAATGGCTACACCTTC
CSVEDPRDRNGYTF
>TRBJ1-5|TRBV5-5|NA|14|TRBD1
TGTGCCAGCAGCTTCCGTGGACAGGGTAACAACGAGCATTTT
CASSFRGQGNNEHF
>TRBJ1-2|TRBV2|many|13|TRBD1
TGTGCCAGACTGGGACAGGGGGACTATGGCTACACCTTC
CARLGQGDYGYTF
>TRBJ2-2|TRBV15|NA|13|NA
TGTGCCACCAACAAGGGGAACACCGGGGAGCTGTTTTTT
CATNKGNTGELFF
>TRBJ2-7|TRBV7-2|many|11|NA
TGTGCCAGCAGTTTTAAAGATGAGCAGTACTTC
CASSFKDEQYF
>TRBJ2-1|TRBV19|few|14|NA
TGTGCCAGTAGTCCTCCACTGGGGGGCAATGGGCAGTTCTTC
CASSPPLGGNGQFF
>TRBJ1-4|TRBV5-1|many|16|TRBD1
TGCGCCAGCAGCTTCTCTTCAGGGGGGTTTGGTGAAAAACTGTTTTTT
CASSFSSGGFGEKLFF
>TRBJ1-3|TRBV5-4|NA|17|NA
TGTGCCAGCAGACCGGGGGCAGGGGTAGACTCTGGAAACACCATATATTTT
CASRPGAGVDSGNTIYF
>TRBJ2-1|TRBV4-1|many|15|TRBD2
TGCGCCAGCAGCCAAGGGGCGGGAGCGTACAATGAGCAGTTCTTC
CASSQGAGAYNEQFF
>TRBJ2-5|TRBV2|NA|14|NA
TGTGCCTGCAGCGGACAGTTCTCAGGGGAGACCCAGTACTTC
CACSGQFSGETQYF
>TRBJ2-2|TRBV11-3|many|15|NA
TGTGCCAGCAGCCCAAGACCGGATAACACCGGGGAGCTGTTTTTT
CASSPRPDNTGELFF
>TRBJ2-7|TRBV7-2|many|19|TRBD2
TGTGCCAGCAGCCCAGGGACTAGCGGGAGGGGAGGGATACCCCACGAGCAGTACTTC
CASSPGTSGRGGIPHEQYF
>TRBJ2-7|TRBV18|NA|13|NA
TGTGCCAGCTCACCACTCGAGGGGGTCGAGCAGTACTTC
CASSPLEGVEQYF
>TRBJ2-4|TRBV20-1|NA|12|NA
TGCAGTGCTAGTGGGGTACGAAACATTCAGTACTTC
CSASGVRNIQYF
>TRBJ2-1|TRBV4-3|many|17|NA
TGCGCCAGCAGCCAAGTTCCCGTGGCTCGGACAGTAAATGAGCAGTTCTTC
CASSQVPVARTVNEQFF
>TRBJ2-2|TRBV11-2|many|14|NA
TGTGCCAGCGCCGGGACGGCCCACACCGGGGAGCTGTTTTTT
CASAGTAHTGELFF
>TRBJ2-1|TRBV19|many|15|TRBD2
TGTGCCAGTAGTACCCCGGGACTAGCTATTGATGAGCAGTTCTTC
CASSTPGLAIDEQFF
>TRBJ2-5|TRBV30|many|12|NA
TGTGCCTGGGGGCCCGGCGAAGAGACCCAGTACTTC
CAWGPGEETQYF
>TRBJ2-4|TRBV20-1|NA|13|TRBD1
TGCAGTGCTAGGAGGGGGCTTAGGGACATTCAGTACTTC
CSARRGLRDIQYF
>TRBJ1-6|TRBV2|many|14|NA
TGTGCCAGCAGTGTGGTTGCGTCGAATTCACCCCTCCACTTT
CASSVVASNSPLHF
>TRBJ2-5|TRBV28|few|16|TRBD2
TGTGCCAGCGGGCAGACTAGCGGGAGTTTTTGGGAGACCCAGTACTTC
CASGQTSGSFWETQYF
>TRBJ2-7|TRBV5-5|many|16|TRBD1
TGTGCCAGCAGCCGCACCGGGACAGTGAGCTCCTACGAGCAGTACTTC
CASSRTGTVSSYEQYF
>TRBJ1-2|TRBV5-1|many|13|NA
TGCGCCAGCAGCTTGTGGGGCGAGTATGGCTACACCTTC
CASSLWGEYGYTF
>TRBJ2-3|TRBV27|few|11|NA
TGTGCCAGCAGTTCTTTTGATACGCAGTATTTT
CASSSFDTQYF